This passage covers 19 T cell receptor beta chains from one sample sequenced in a study of blood T cell repertoires in COVID-19 (dated by TCRdb to the early 2020s). Receptor amplification or capture employed the immunoSEQ multiplex PCR assay. Not all clones reach the TCRdb copy of this immuneACCESS table, which keeps in-frame sequences only. Checked studies attribute under half of the gap to unresolved V genes and leave the rest unexplained. The sample table lists around 220,000 clones, 65% to 90% of them with a count of one. Approximately 5% of the sample is in the top ten clones. Sequenced: peripheral blood. The origin of the receptors is a woman of 80 years or more with active or convalescent COVID-19.

V and J are TRBV27 and TRBJ2-1; TRBD2 is a possible D gene (6 bases). The CDR3 sequence is 13 residues long. V lost 4 bases and J lost 8, with 12 bases in between. CDR1 is MNHEY and CDR2 is SMNVEV in the germline V gene (reference sequence). The CDR3 here is CASSSGTYHEQFF. In DNA form, the CDR3 reads TGTGCCAGCAGTTCCGGGACTTACCATGAGCAGTTCTTC.

The V call is TRBV27, the J call TRBJ1-1, with 8 bases fitting TRBD1. The CDR3 sequence is 13 residues long. The germline CDR1 and CDR2 sequences are MNHEY and SMNVEV (reference sequence). V lost 6 bases to trimming and J lost 8 bases; unmatched junction nucleotides: 8. The CDR3 DNA sequence: TGTGCCAGCAGACGATTCGGACAGGGAGAAGCTTTCTTT. Its protein product is CASRRFGQGEAFF.

The chain joins TRBV5-1 to TRBJ2-7, with 8 bases lining up with TRBD1. CDR3 size: 13 residues. V gave up 8 bases and J gave up 6 bases; unmatched junction bases: 10. Germline V gene data show CDR1 as SGHRS and CDR2 as YFSETQ. The CDR3 nucleotides read TGCGCCAGTTCAACGGGACAGGCCACCGAGCAGTACTTC. Amino acids: CASSTGQATEQYF. Full variable domain (outside the CDR3, taken from reference TRBV5-1 and TRBJ2-7): KAGVTQTPRYLIKTRGQQVTLSCSPISGHRSVSWYQQTPGQGLQFLFEYFSETQRNKGNFPGRFSGRQFSNSRSEMNVSTLELGDSALYLCASSTGQATEQYFGPGTRLTVT.

The chain carries TRBV7-6 and TRBJ1-1; the match to TRBD1 covers 11 bases. V lost 1 base, J lost 3 bases, and 4 bases stayed unmatched. The CDR3 is 16 residues long. From germline, CDR1 is SGHVS and CDR2 FNYEAQ. CDR3 amino acids: CASSLGTGGLDTEAFF. Here the CDR3 DNA reads TGTGCCAGCAGCTTAGGGACAGGGGGCTTGGACACTGAAGCTTTCTTT.

The chain is built from TRBV28 and TRBJ1-3; 8 nucleotides line up with TRBD1. The CDR3 is 20 residues long. The junction had 19 bases not matched to a gene; V was cut back by 6 bases and J by 0 bases. Germline CDR1 and CDR2: MDHEN and SYDVKM. The CDR3 sequence is CASSPRQGRSTGTSGNTIYF. DNA of the CDR3: TGTGCCAGCAGCCCCAGACAGGGGCGGTCAACCGGAACCTCTGGAAACACCATATATTTT.

The chain recombines TRBV5-1 with TRBJ1-1, with D possibly matching TRBD1 (5 bases). This CDR3 region has 18 residues. V lost 0 bases and J 0 bases, leaving 18 bases between the germline ends. Looked up from germline, CDR1 is SGHRS and CDR2 is YFSETQ. The CDR3 DNA is TGCGCCAGCAGCTTGGCCAGATCCCGGACGGACATGAACACTGAAGCTTTCTTT. Amino acids: CASSLARSRTDMNTEAFF.

This clone was seen more than once but under ten times. The V and J genes are TRBV18 and TRBJ2-2; tentatively, D is TRBD2 (6 bases). Germline V gene lookup returns CDR1 KGHSH and CDR2 LQKENI. The CDR3 length is 15 residues. V was pared by 6 bases and J by 2 bases, with 13 bases between. The CDR3 loop reads CASSFRDSNTGELFF. CDR3 DNA sequence: TGTGCCAGCTCCTTCCGGGACTCAAACACCGGGGAGCTGTTTTTT.

This clone was picked up a small number of times. This chain connects TRBV6-5 to TRBJ1-4; no clear D. Germline lookup yields CDR1 MNHEY and CDR2 SVGAGI. The CDR3 loop spans 15 amino acids. V lost 0 bases to trimming and J lost 4 bases, with 9 bases between them. Written as DNA, the CDR3 is TGTGCCAGCAGTTACTCGGGAGGAAATAATGAAAAACTGTTTTTT. Encoded protein: CASSYSGGNNEKLFF.

The CDR3 spells CASSQDRIPWRAFF. CDR3 in DNA: TGTGCCAGCAGCCAGGACCGGATCCCCTGGAGGGCTTTCTTT. The chain uses TRBV3-1 (or the pseudogene TRBV3-2) and TRBJ1-1; D gene uncertain. CDR1 is LGHDT, CDR2 YNNKEL, per germline (reference sequence). This CDR3 is 14 amino acids long. V shed 3 bases and J shed 11 bases, with 19 bases lying between them.

V is TRBV27 and J is TRBJ2-7; TRBD2 might be the D (5 bases). This CDR3 has 13 amino acids. V was pared by 6 bases and J by 3 bases, with 12 bases between. Germline assignment: CDR1 MNHEY and CDR2 SMNVEV (reference sequence). CDR3 in DNA: TGTGCCAGCAGCATGAAGCGGAACTACGAGCAGTACTTC. This gives the protein CASSMKRNYEQYF.

The chain links TRBV19 to TRBJ1-2; D is possibly TRBD1 (5 bases). The CDR3 contains 15 residues. V dropped 1 base and J dropped 1 base, with 10 bases sitting between them. Germline CDR1 is LNHDA and CDR2 is SQIVND (reference sequence). The CDR3 nucleotides read TGTGCCAGTAGTATAGGACAGACCGGTAACTATGGCTACACCTTC. It encodes CASSIGQTGNYGYTF.

The chain combines TRBV5-1 with TRBJ2-7; 7 nucleotides match TRBD2. Germline values: CDR1 SGHRS, CDR2 YFSETQ. CDR3 size: 14 residues. The V gene end was trimmed by 1 base and the J gene end by 6 bases; junction bases not matched to a gene: 7. CDR3 sequence (DNA): TGCGCCAGCAGCTTGTCGGGGGGAGTGGGCGAGCAGTACTTC. This gives the protein CASSLSGGVGEQYF.

This clone was recorded only once. The junction and the germline gene differ at one end; a read error may be behind it. The CDR3 region has the DNA TGCAGCGTTGACAGGGGGTTTTTC. Protein product: CSVDRGFF. This chain links TRBV29-1 with TRBJ2-6; TRBD1 agrees at 7 bases. Germline CDR1 reads SQVTM; CDR2 reads ANQGSEA. The CDR3 loop spans 8 amino acids. The full variable domain, rest sourced from reference TRBV29-1 and TRBJ2-6, is SAVISQKPSRDICQRGTSLTIQCQVDSQVTMMFWYRQQPGQSLTLIATANQGSEATYESGFVIDKFPISRPNLTFSTLTVSNMSPEDSSIYLCSVDRGFFGAGSRLTVL.

This chain joins TRBV29-1 and TRBJ2-4, with 7 bases lining up with TRBD1. In germline, CDR1 is SQVTM, CDR2 ANQGSEA. The CDR3 has 13 residues. V dropped 6 bases and J dropped 7; count of bases not matched to a gene: 9. The CDR3 reads CSVGTVMDNIQYF. The DNA of the CDR3 is TGCAGCGTGGGGACAGTGATGGATAACATTCAGTACTTC.

V is TRBV19 and J is TRBJ1-1, with D unclear. Germline CDR1 reads LNHDA; CDR2 reads SQIVND (reference sequence). The CDR3 has 15 amino acids. V was cut by 3 bases and J by 3 bases, with 14 bases left in between. CDR3 residues: CASSISGIMDTEAFF. CDR3 sequence (DNA): TGTGCCAGTAGTATTTCGGGGATCATGGACACTGAAGCTTTCTTT.

This chain links TRBV5-1 with TRBJ1-4; 7 bases are a match to TRBD1. There are 14 residues in the CDR3. From germline, CDR1 is SGHRS and CDR2 YFSETQ. The V segment lost 6 bases and the J segment 7 bases; nucleotides outside the gene matches: 9. CDR3 nucleotide sequence: TGCGCCAGCACAAAAACAGGGGTTGGTGAAAAACTGTTTTTT. Translating gives CASTKTGVGEKLFF.

This sequence joins TRBV28 and TRBJ2-2, with TRBD2 as a possible D gene (6 bases). V was cut by 8 bases and J by 5 bases, with 15 bases left in between. Germline assignment: CDR1 MDHEN and CDR2 SYDVKM. There are 14 residues in the CDR3. The chain's CDR3 is CASEASVYTGELFF. CDR3 bases: TGTGCCAGCGAGGCTAGCGTATATACCGGGGAGCTGTTTTTT.

The table lists this clone with a count of one. The rearrangement links TRBV27 to TRBJ1-1, with D unresolved. The V gene lost 4 bases and the J gene lost 6 bases, with 3 bases spanning the gap. The CDR3 extends over 10 amino acids. Germline lookup yields CDR1 MNHEY and CDR2 SMNVEV (reference sequence). CDR3 protein: CASSSPEAFF. The CDR3 nucleotides read TGTGCCAGCAGTTCTCCTGAAGCTTTCTTT.

This clone was observed a handful of times. The V and J genes are TRBV30 and TRBJ1-6; 7 bases fit TRBD1. This CDR3 is 12 amino acids long. Germline loops: CDR1 GTSNPN, CDR2 SVGIG (reference sequence). The CDR3 nucleotides are TGTGCATCGACAGGGTTGGGGTCACCCCTCCACTTT. As protein: CASTGLGSPLHF. Full variable domain (rest looked up from reference TRBV30 and TRBJ1-6): SQTIHQWPATLVQPVGSPLSLECTVEGTSNPNLYWYRQAAGRGLQLLFYSVGIGQISSEVPQNLSASRPQDRQFILSSKKLLLSDSGFYLCASTGLGSPLHFGNGTRLTVT.